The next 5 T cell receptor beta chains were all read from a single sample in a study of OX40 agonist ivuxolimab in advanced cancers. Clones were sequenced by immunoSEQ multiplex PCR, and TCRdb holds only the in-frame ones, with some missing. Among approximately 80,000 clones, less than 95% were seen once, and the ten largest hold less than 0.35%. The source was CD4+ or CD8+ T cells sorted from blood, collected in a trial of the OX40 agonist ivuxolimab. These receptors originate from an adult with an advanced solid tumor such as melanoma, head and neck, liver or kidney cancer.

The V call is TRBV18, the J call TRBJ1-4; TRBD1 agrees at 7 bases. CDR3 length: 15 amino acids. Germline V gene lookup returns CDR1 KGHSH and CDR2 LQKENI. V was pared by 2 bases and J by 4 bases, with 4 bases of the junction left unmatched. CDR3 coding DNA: TGTGCCAGCTCACCATCGACAGGGTATAATGAAAAACTGTTTTTT. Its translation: CASSPSTGYNEKLFF.

This chain's CDR3 is CASSETGTGNQPQHF. CDR3 DNA: TGTGCCAGCAGTGAGACAGGGACGGGCAATCAGCCCCAGCATTTT. The chain recombines TRBV2 with TRBJ1-5, with 7 bases that match TRBD1. This CDR3 is built from 15 residues. The junction had 4 bases not matched to a gene; V was cut back by 3 bases and J by 2 bases. Germline CDR1 and CDR2: SNHLY and FYNNEI.

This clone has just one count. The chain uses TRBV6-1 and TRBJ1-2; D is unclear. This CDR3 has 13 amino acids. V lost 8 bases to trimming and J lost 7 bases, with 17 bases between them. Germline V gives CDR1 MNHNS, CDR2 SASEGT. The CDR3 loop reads CASGSPRGFGYTF. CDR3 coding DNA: TGTGCCAGCGGATCCCCTAGAGGGTTTGGCTACACCTTC.

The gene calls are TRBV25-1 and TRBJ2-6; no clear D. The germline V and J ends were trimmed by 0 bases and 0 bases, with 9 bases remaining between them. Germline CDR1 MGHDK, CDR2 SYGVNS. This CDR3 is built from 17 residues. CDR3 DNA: TGTGCCAGCAGTGAATATACACAGACCTCTGGGGCCAACGTCCTGACTTTC. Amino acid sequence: CASSEYTQTSGANVLTF.

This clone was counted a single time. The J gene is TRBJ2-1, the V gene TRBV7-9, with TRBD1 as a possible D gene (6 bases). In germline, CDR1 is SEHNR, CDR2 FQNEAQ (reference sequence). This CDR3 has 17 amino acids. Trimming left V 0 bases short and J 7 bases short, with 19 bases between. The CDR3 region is CASSLANRALLGNEQFF. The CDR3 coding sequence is TGTGCCAGCAGCTTAGCGAACAGGGCATTACTGGGGAATGAGCAGTTCTTC. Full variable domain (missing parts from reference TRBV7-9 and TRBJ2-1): DTGVSQNPRHKITKRGQNVTFRCDPISEHNRLYWYRQTLGQGPEFLTYFQNEAQLEKSRLLSDRFSAERPKGSFSTLEIQRTEQGDSAMYLCASSLANRALLGNEQFFGPGTRLTVL.